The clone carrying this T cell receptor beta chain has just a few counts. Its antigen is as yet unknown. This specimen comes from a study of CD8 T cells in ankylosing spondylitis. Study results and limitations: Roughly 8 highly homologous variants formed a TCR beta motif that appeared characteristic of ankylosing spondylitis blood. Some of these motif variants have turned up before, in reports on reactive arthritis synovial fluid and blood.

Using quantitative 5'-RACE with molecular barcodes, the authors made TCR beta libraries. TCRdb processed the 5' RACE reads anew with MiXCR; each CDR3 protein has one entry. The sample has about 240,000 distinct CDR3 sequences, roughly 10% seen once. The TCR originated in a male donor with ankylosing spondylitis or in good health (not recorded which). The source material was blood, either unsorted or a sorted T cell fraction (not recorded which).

CDR3 bases: TGTGCCAGCAGCCCCGGGACTAGAGCATCCTACGAGCAGTACTTC. Its translation is CASSPGTRASYEQYF. The chain has TRBV7-2 and TRBJ2-7, with 8 bases aligning to TRBD2. The ends lost 5 bases at V and 1 base at J; junction bases unmatched: 7. The germline CDR1 and CDR2 sequences are SGHTA and FQGNSA. This CDR3 contains 15 residues.